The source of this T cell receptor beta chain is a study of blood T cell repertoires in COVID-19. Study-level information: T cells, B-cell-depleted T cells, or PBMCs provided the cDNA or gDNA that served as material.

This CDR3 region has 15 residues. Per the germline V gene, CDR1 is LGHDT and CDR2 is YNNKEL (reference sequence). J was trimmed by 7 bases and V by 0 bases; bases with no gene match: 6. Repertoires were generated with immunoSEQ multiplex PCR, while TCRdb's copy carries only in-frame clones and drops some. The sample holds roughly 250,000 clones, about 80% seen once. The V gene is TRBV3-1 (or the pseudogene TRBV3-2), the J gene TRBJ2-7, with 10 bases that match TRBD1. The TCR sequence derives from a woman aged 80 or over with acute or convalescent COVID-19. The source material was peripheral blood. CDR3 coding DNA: TGTGCCAGCAGCCAAGAGGGACAGGGGATGGGAGAGCAGTACTTC. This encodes CASSQEGQGMGEQYF.